Listed below are T cell receptor beta chains from one sample, sequenced in a study of B cell selection in AIRE deficiency. Repertoires were generated with immunoSEQ multiplex PCR, while TCRdb's copy carries only in-frame clones and drops some. The table has 20,000 to 25,000 clones, about 94% seen once; the top ten hold just under 2%. Sequencing input: Tregs sorted from PBMCs. These receptors all stem from a human donor with AIRE deficiency. The CDR3 runs from the conserved cysteine through the conserved F or W. D genes are given only for firm matches. Part of the rows lack a size; the others show once, few, many or a class for expanded clones.

D	V	J	size	DNA	CDR3
TRBD2	TRBV11-1	TRBJ2-1	NA	TGTGCCAGCAGCCCTACTAGCGGGAGTGGTCATGAGCAGTTCTTC	CASSPTSGSGHEQFF
TRBD1	TRBV6-5	TRBJ1-2	NA	TGTGCCAGCAGTCCCGACAGGGCCGTGTATGGCTACACCTTC	CASSPDRAVYGYTF
NA	TRBV20-1	TRBJ1-1	once	TGCAGTGCTAACAGCGGAATTGGGGCTTTCTTT	CSANSGIGAFF
TRBD1	TRBV19	TRBJ1-1	NA	TGTGCCAGTGCCGAAGGACGTTCAGGGGGAGCTTTCTTT	CASAEGRSGGAFF
NA	TRBV7-3	TRBJ2-1	NA	TGTGCCAGCAGCTTATTAGGCGGGAAACCGGACAATGAGCAGTTCTTC	CASSLLGGKPDNEQFF
NA	TRBV7-9	TRBJ2-3	NA	TGTGCCAGCAGCTTAGCTCGACAGTTATTCGCAGATACGCAGTATTTT	CASSLARQLFADTQYF
TRBD2	TRBV5-6	TRBJ2-5	NA	TGTGCCAGCAGCTTAATCGGGGGGTTGGAGACCCAGTACTTC	CASSLIGGLETQYF
TRBD1	TRBV30	TRBJ1-2	NA	TGTGCCTGGAACAGGGGAGTGGGTGGCTACACCTTC	CAWNRGVGGYTF
TRBD1	TRBV2	TRBJ1-3	NA	TGTGCCAGCGTACGGGACAGGGTCAGCTCTGGAAACACCATATATTTT	CASVRDRVSSGNTIYF
NA	TRBV4-1	TRBJ2-4	NA	TGCGCCAGCAGCCAAGAGAGCCGGACCGGGACTTTGGACATTCAGTACTTC	CASSQESRTGTLDIQYF
TRBD1	TRBV9	TRBJ2-7	NA	TGTGCCAGCAGCGCCCGGGACAGGGGGGTCTACGAGCAGTACTTC	CASSARDRGVYEQYF
TRBD1	TRBV6-6	TRBJ2-7	few	TGTGCCAGCAGTGCAGGGACAGGTCGAGGGCCCTACGAGCAGTACTTC	CASSAGTGRGPYEQYF
TRBD2	TRBV7-6	TRBJ2-1	NA	TGTGCCAGCAGCAGACTAGCGGGGAGCTCCTACAATGAGCAGTTCTTC	CASSRLAGSSYNEQFF
NA	TRBV30	TRBJ1-2	NA	TGTGCCTGGACCCACTCAGGGTGGGGCTACACCTTC	CAWTHSGWGYTF
NA	TRBV6-4	TRBJ1-4	NA	TGTGCCAGCACGCACACGCCTGCAACTAATGAAAAACTGTTTTTT	CASTHTPATNEKLFF
NA	TRBV5-1	TRBJ2-7	NA	TGCGCCAGCAGCTTGCGGCAGCCGTACGAGCAGTACTTC	CASSLRQPYEQYF
TRBD2	TRBV7-9	TRBJ2-7	NA	TGTGCCAGCAGCTCAGGGTCGGTGATTAGCGGGATATACGAGCAGTACTTC	CASSSGSVISGIYEQYF
NA	TRBV9	TRBJ1-3	NA	TGTGCCAGCAGAAAGGGAAACACCATATATTTT	CASRKGNTIYF